This passage covers 13 T cell receptor beta chains from one sample sequenced in a study of blood T cell repertoires in COVID-19. The protocol was immunoSEQ multiplex PCR, while the TCRdb copy is restricted to in-frame clones and leaves out a portion. The data show under 55,000 clones, around three quarters seen once. The sequenced sample was peripheral blood. These receptors all come from a man in his sixties or seventies with acute or convalescent COVID-19.

The CDR3 region is CATSSAGTYTEAFF. CDR3 bases: TGTGCCACCAGCAGCGCCGGGACATATACTGAAGCTTTCTTT. The rearrangement joins TRBV15 to TRBJ1-1, with D possibly TRBD1 on 6 matching bases. The V end lost 3 bases, the J end lost 5 bases, and 13 bases lay between the germline ends. The CDR3 spans 14 residues. Germline values: CDR1 LNHNV, CDR2 YYDKDF (reference sequence).

This chain uses TRBV7-8 with TRBJ2-7; TRBD1 aligns across 9 bases. This CDR3 contains 16 residues. Per germline, CDR1 SGHVS and CDR2 FQNEAQ. With V trimmed by 1 base and J by 3 bases, 7 bases remained unmatched. CDR3 DNA: TGTGCCAGCAGCTTAGTAGTAGGGACAGGGATCTACGAGCAGTACTTC. It codes for CASSLVVGTGIYEQYF.

The V and J genes are TRBV6-1 and TRBJ1-5, with D hard to call. This CDR3 contains 15 residues. V lost 0 bases and J lost 6, with 12 bases in between. Germline CDR1 reads MNHNS; CDR2 reads SASEGT. The CDR3 nucleotides are TGTGCCAGCAGTGAAGCTAACGGGGTTGGTCAGCCCCAGCATTTT. Protein: CASSEANGVGQPQHF.

The V and J genes are TRBV19 and TRBJ2-3; tentatively, D is TRBD2 (6 bases). V was cut by 3 bases and J by 10 bases, with 20 bases left in between. This CDR3 contains 15 residues. CDR1 and CDR2 from the germline V gene are LNHDA and SQIVND (reference sequence). The CDR3 spells CASSMSGVFNRAQYF. In DNA, the CDR3 is TGTGCCAGTAGTATGTCGGGGGTTTTCAACAGAGCGCAGTATTTT.

The chain is built from TRBV11-2 and TRBJ1-1; tentative D call: TRBD1 (6 bases). Per the germline V gene, CDR1 is SGHAT and CDR2 is FQNNGV. The ends were cut back, 4 bases at V and 5 bases at J, with 11 bases in the middle. CDR3 length: 13 amino acids. CDR3 sequence: CASSSLQGTEAFF. The CDR3 bases are TGTGCCAGCAGCTCCCTGCAGGGGACTGAAGCTTTCTTT.

The chain couples TRBV7-2 to TRBJ1-2; the match to TRBD1 covers 10 bases. The CDR3 is 14 residues long. Germline CDR1 reads SGHTA; CDR2 reads FQGNSA. J gave up 2 bases and V 5 bases, and 2 bases lay outside the gene matches. The CDR3: CASSTGQGNYGYTF. In DNA, the CDR3 is TGTGCCAGCAGCACGGGACAGGGGAACTATGGCTACACCTTC.

This clone occurred a few times. The rearrangement joins TRBV7-6 to TRBJ1-1, with D perhaps TRBD1 (5 bases). The CDR3 contains 15 residues. Trimming took off 0 bases at V and 1 base at J, with 9 bases between the two ends. Germline loops: CDR1 SGHVS, CDR2 FNYEAQ. In nucleotides, the CDR3 is TGTGCCAGCAGCTTAGCTCCCAGGGCGAACACTGAAGCTTTCTTT. As protein: CASSLAPRANTEAFF.

The rearrangement uses TRBV30 and TRBJ1-3; D is possibly TRBD1 (5 bases). The CDR3 is made up of 15 amino acids. Trimming took 3 bases from V and 4 from J, leaving 16 bases between them. Germline V gene lookup returns CDR1 GTSNPN and CDR2 SVGIG (reference sequence). The CDR3 bases are TGTGCCTGGAGCGGAACAGGAGGGTTCGGAAACACCATATATTTT. Its translation: CAWSGTGGFGNTIYF.

The chain recombines TRBV11-1 with TRBJ2-7; a possible D gene is TRBD1 (6 bases). The CDR3 has 14 residues. The germline CDR1 and CDR2 sequences are SGHAT and FQDESV (reference sequence). The germline V and J ends were trimmed by 5 bases and 3 bases, with 14 bases remaining between them. CDR3 residues: CASSDRDTNYEQYF. DNA of the CDR3: TGTGCCAGCAGCGACCGGGACACCAACTACGAGCAGTACTTC.

The V and J genes are TRBV28 and TRBJ1-1; D remains ambiguous. Per germline, CDR1 MDHEN and CDR2 SYDVKM. V was clipped by 1 base and J by 5 bases, with 11 bases between them. CDR3 length: 14 residues. The CDR3 nucleotides read TGTGCCAGCAGTTTATCTGTCGGCGGGACTGAAGCTTTCTTT. This gives the protein CASSLSVGGTEAFF.

This clone was seen once. The J gene is TRBJ1-6, the V gene TRBV18, with 10 bases matching TRBD1. The CDR3 covers 16 residues. Germline assignment: CDR1 KGHSH and CDR2 LQKENI. J gave up 7 bases and V 2 bases, and 5 bases lay outside the gene matches. CDR3 sequence: CASSPDVGQGNSPLHF. The CDR3 nucleotides read TGTGCCAGCTCACCAGATGTGGGACAGGGGAATTCACCCCTCCACTTT.

The chain employs TRBV18 and TRBJ1-1; D is unclear. The V end lost 5 bases, the J end lost 0 bases, and 7 bases lay between the germline ends. This CDR3 region has 13 residues. Germline V lookup: CDR1 KGHSH, CDR2 LQKENI. The CDR3 DNA reads TGTGCCAGCTCATACGGAGTGAACACTGAAGCTTTCTTT. It translates to CASSYGVNTEAFF. Drawing the rest from reference TRBV18 and TRBJ1-1, the complete variable domain is NAGVMQNPRHLVRRRGQEARLRCSPMKGHSHVYWYRQLPEEGLKFMVYLQKENIIDESGMPKERFSAEFPKEGPSILRIQQVVRGDSAAYFCASSYGVNTEAFFGQGTRLTVV.

This sequence joins TRBV6-5 and TRBJ2-4; TRBD2 might be the D (6 bases). The germline gives CDR1 MNHEY, CDR2 SVGAGI. Trimming pared 5 bases from V and 8 bases from J, leaving 13 bases between. The CDR3 loop spans 13 amino acids. CDR3 DNA: TGTGCCAGCAGTATTAGGAGGGTGGACATTCAGTACTTC. Translation gives CASSIRRVDIQYF.